This entry features one TCR beta chain sequence. This sample was included in a study of OX40 agonist ivuxolimab in advanced cancers. The CDR3 runs to 14 residues. Germline CDR1 MNHEY, CDR2 SMNVEV (reference sequence). V lost 6 bases and J lost 1; bases outside the gene matches: 4. The method was immunoSEQ multiplex PCR; TCRdb's version includes in-frame clones alone and lacks a portion of them. The table has some 86,000 clones, approximately 94% seen once; the top ten hold over 8.5%. The source is an adult with an advanced solid tumor such as melanoma, head and neck, liver or kidney cancer. Sequenced here: CD4+ or CD8+ T cells sorted from blood, sampled in a trial of the OX40 agonist ivuxolimab. The gene calls are TRBV27 and TRBJ1-1; 8 nucleotides agree with TRBD1. The CDR3 DNA is TGTGCCAGCAGCCTGACAGGGGCGAACACTGAAGCTTTCTTT. Encoded protein: CASSLTGANTEAFF.